The 14 T cell receptor beta chains in this list originate from one sample, sequenced in a study of blood T cell repertoires in COVID-19. The repertoire was sequenced with immunoSEQ multiplex PCR; TCRdb's copy has only in-frame clones and lacks some. The table has 250,000 to 300,000 clones, about 82% seen once. Sequences were obtained from peripheral blood. Receptors were obtained from a man in his fifties with active or convalescent COVID-19.

This chain joins TRBV28 and TRBJ2-4, with a tentative D call TRBD1 (5 bases). CDR1 is MDHEN and CDR2 is SYDVKM in the germline V gene. The V gene lost 5 bases and the J gene lost 13 bases, with 12 bases spanning the gap. CDR3 length: 11 residues. The CDR3 sequence: CASSLRQIQYF. The DNA of the CDR3 is TGTGCCAGCAGTCTCAGACAGATCCAGTACTTC.

This chain links TRBV4-1 with TRBJ2-2; D is perhaps TRBD2 (6 bases). V lost 5 bases to trimming and J lost 4 bases, with 14 bases between them. The germline gives CDR1 MGHRA, CDR2 YSYEKL. The CDR3 has 15 residues. The CDR3 loop is CASSLRDLSTGELFF. The DNA for the CDR3 is TGCGCCAGCAGCTTGCGGGACTTATCCACCGGGGAGCTGTTTTTT.

This clone has a handful of counts. V gene TRBV28 combines with J gene TRBJ1-6; D gene uncertain. This CDR3 has 11 residues. Trimming cost V 7 bases and J 14 bases, with 12 bases left between them. Germline V CDR1 and CDR2: MDHEN, SYDVKM. The CDR3 reads CASIGDSTLHF. Written as DNA, the CDR3 is TGTGCCAGCATCGGGGATAGTACCCTCCACTTT.

The V gene is TRBV6-6, the J gene TRBJ2-7; perhaps TRBD2 as D (6 bases). Trimming took off 6 bases at V and 5 bases at J, with 20 bases between the two ends. The germline gives CDR1 MNHNY, CDR2 SVGAGI (reference sequence). This CDR3 is 15 amino acids long. CDR3 sequence reads: CASSPLGAGRDEQYF. DNA for the CDR3: TGTGCCAGCAGCCCCCTGGGAGCGGGTAGGGACGAGCAGTACTTC.

V usage is TRBV7-9 and J usage is TRBJ2-1; TRBD2 matches 11 bases. The CDR3 extends over 15 amino acids. V gave up 5 bases and J gave up 8 bases; unmatched junction bases: 8. CDR1 and CDR2 from the germline V gene are SEHNR and FQNEAQ (reference sequence). CDR3 amino acids: CASSLLAGGGDEQFF. Here the CDR3 DNA reads TGTGCCAGCAGCCTGTTAGCGGGAGGGGGTGATGAGCAGTTCTTC.

This chain joins TRBV28 and TRBJ1-3; D perhaps matches TRBD1 (5 bases). Trimming took off 3 bases at V and 8 bases at J, with 11 bases between the two ends. Germline assignment: CDR1 MDHEN and CDR2 SYDVKM. This CDR3 has 13 amino acids. CDR3 in DNA: TGTGCCAGCAGTTTTCCGGGGGTGGACACCATATATTTT. Translation gives CASSFPGVDTIYF.

The rearrangement uses TRBV3-1 (or the pseudogene TRBV3-2) and TRBJ1-6; TRBD1 aligns across 10 bases. After removal of 3 bases from V and 7 bases from J, the junction contained 9 bases not matched to a gene. CDR3 size: 17 residues. Looked up from germline, CDR1 is LGHDT and CDR2 is YNNKEL (reference sequence). Here the CDR3 DNA reads TGTGCCAGCAGCCACCGGGACAGGGGCGGCTACAATTCACCCCTCCACTTT. Residues: CASSHRDRGGYNSPLHF.

The chain combines TRBV30 with TRBJ2-2; no firm D call. Trimming left V 2 bases short and J 1 base short, with 5 bases between. CDR3 size: 13 residues. Germline CDR1 is GTSNPN and CDR2 is SVGIG (reference sequence). CDR3 in amino acids: CAWSNRNTGELFF. Written as DNA, the CDR3 is TGTGCCTGGAGTAATAGGAACACCGGGGAGCTGTTTTTT.

DNA for the CDR3: TGTGCCAGCAGCTTGCGGCAGGGTACGGTCACAGATACGCAGTATTTT. Protein: CASSLRQGTVTDTQYF. This rearrangement joins TRBV5-4 to TRBJ2-3; possibly TRBD1 for D (5 bases). This CDR3 has 16 amino acids. Per germline, CDR1 SGHNT and CDR2 YYREEE (reference sequence). Trimming stripped 1 base from V and 2 bases from J, with 14 bases between.

V and J are TRBV27 and TRBJ1-2; a possible D gene is TRBD1 (6 bases). V was shortened by 0 bases and J by 9 bases, with 17 bases between the two germline ends. In germline, CDR1 is MNHEY, CDR2 SMNVEV (reference sequence). This CDR3 comprises 15 residues. The CDR3 DNA is TGTGCCAGCAGTTTATCGCCCTCGGGGGGCGGGAGCTACACCTTC. This translates into CASSLSPSGGGSYTF.

The chain couples TRBV10-3 to TRBJ2-2; D perhaps matches TRBD1 (8 bases). Trimming took off 10 bases at V and 6 bases at J, with 15 bases between the two ends. The germline V gene encodes CDR1 ENHRY and CDR2 SYGVKD. The length of the CDR3 is 13 residues. DNA of the CDR3: TGTGCCAGCGGAACAGGGGGGGCCGGGGAGCTGTTTTTT. Translated: CASGTGGAGELFF.

The chain recombines TRBV5-1 with TRBJ2-3, with TRBD2 matching over 10 bases. J lost 2 bases, V lost 4 bases, and 10 bases had no gene match. The CDR3 length is 17 residues. Germline V gene sequence: CDR1 SGHRS, CDR2 YFSETQ. The CDR3 protein is CASSPASGRVYTDTQYF. The CDR3 DNA reads as TGCGCCAGCAGCCCGGCGAGCGGGAGGGTCTACACAGATACGCAGTATTTT.

This clone appeared a single time. The CDR3 loop reads CASSAVLGQENTEAFF. The DNA of the CDR3 is TGTGCCAGCAGCGCAGTTTTGGGGCAGGAGAACACTGAAGCTTTCTTT. The gene calls are TRBV7-6 and TRBJ1-1; possible D gene TRBD1, 5 bases. Germline V gene lookup returns CDR1 SGHVS and CDR2 FNYEAQ. The V and J ends lost 5 bases and 1 base respectively, with 17 bases between them. This CDR3 is 16 amino acids long.

This chain links TRBV5-4 with TRBJ2-5, with 8 bases matching TRBD2. The germline V gene encodes CDR1 SGHNT and CDR2 YYREEE (reference sequence). CDR3 size: 14 residues. V lost 4 bases and J lost 4; bases outside the gene matches: 6. CDR3 bases: TGTGCCAGCAGCCCGAGCGGGAGCGGAGAGACCCAGTACTTC. Its translation: CASSPSGSGETQYF.